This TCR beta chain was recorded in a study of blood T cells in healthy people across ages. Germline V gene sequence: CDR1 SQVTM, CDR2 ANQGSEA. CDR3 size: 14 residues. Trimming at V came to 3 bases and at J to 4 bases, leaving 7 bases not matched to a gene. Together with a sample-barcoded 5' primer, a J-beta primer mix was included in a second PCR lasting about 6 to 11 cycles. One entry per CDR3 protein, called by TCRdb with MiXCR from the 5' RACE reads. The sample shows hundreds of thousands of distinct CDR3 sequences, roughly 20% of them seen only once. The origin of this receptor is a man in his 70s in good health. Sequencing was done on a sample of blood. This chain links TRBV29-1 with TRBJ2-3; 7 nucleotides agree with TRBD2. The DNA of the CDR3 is TGCAGCGTTGAGCTGGCGGGAGTTTCAGATACGCAGTATTTT. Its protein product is CSVELAGVSDTQYF.